The following is a T cell receptor beta chain sequence with its context. The data stem from a study of blood T cell repertoires in COVID-19. Study at large: The study drew acute and convalescent COVID-19 samples from the United States, Italy and Spain.

Enrolled during active infection, Seattle patients were then followed longitudinally. Germline values: CDR1 MDHEN, CDR2 SYDVKM. The CDR3 sequence is 14 residues long. Trimming left V 10 bases short and J 4 bases short, with 19 bases between. In the original workflow: The assay estimated nucleated cells by amplifying reference gene primers. Sequencing was performed with immunoSEQ multiplex PCR; in TCRdb, only in-frame clones are kept and a portion is missing. For V, J and clone size, that table is used; D and trimming come from the DNA. The table lists about 60,000 clones, 65% to 80% of them singletons.

This receptor was obtained from a man aged 25 to 45 with COVID-19, enrolled during active disease. The sequenced sample was peripheral blood. The V call is TRBV28, the J call TRBJ1-2; unclear D gene. The CDR3 DNA is TGTGCCACCCGATTACCGGGGTCCCGCTATGGCTACACCTTC. It codes for CATRLPGSRYGYTF.